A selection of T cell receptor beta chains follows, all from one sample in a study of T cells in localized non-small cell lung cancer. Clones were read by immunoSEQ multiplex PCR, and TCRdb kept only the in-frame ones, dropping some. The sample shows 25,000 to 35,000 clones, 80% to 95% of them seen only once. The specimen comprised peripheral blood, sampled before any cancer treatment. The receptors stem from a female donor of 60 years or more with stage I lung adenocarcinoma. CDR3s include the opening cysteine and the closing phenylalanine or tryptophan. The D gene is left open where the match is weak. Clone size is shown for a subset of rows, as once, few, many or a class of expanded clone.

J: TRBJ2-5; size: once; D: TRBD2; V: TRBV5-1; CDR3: CASSWGLAEETQYF; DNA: TGCGCCAGCAGCTGGGGACTAGCGGAAGAGACCCAGTACTTC
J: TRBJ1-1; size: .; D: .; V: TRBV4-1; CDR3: CASSQDPRGGGNTEAFF; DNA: TGCGCCAGCAGCCAAGATCCTCGGGGGGGAGGGAACACTGAAGCTTTCTTT
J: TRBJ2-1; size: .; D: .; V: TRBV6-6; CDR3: CASSYSRVYNEQFF; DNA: TGTGCCAGCAGTTACTCGAGGGTTTACAATGAGCAGTTCTTC
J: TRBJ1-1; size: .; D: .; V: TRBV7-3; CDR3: CASSFDENTEAFF; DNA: TGTGCCAGCAGCTTCGACGAGAACACTGAAGCTTTCTTT
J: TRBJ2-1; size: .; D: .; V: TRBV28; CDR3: CASRTPGWSYNEQFF; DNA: TGTGCCAGCAGGACTCCGGGATGGTCCTACAATGAGCAGTTCTTC
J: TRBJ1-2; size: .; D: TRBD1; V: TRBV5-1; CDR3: CASSLTGQGVKRDYGYTF; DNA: TGCGCCAGCAGCTTGACCGGACAGGGGGTTAAACGGGACTATGGCTACACCTTC
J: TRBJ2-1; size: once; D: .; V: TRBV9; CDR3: CASSVSLATGTNEQFF; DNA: TGTGCCAGCAGCGTTAGTCTAGCGACGGGCACCAATGAGCAGTTCTTC
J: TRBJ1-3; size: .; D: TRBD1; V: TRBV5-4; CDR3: CASSSQQGAGNTIYF; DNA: TGTGCCAGCAGCTCCCAACAGGGGGCTGGAAACACCATATATTTT
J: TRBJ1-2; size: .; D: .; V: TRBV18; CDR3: CASSPTAGNYGYTF; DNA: TGTGCCAGCTCACCGACGGCGGGGAACTATGGCTACACCTTC
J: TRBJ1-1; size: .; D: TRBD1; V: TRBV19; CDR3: CASSIQQGRTEAFF; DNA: TGTGCCAGTAGCATCCAACAGGGGAGGACTGAAGCTTTCTTT
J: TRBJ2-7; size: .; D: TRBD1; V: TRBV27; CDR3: CASSRQGPYEQYF; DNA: TGTGCCAGCAGCAGACAGGGGCCCTACGAGCAGTACTTC
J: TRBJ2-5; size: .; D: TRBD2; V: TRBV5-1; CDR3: CASSFGLAGVPKTQYF; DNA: TGCGCCAGCAGTTTTGGACTAGCGGGAGTTCCTAAGACCCAGTACTTC
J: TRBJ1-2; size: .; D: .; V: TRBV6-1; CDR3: CASSEQGWAGEGYGYTF; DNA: TGTGCCAGCAGTGAACAGGGCTGGGCAGGAGAAGGCTATGGCTACACCTTC
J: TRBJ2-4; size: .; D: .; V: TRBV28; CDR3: CASSLSGAKNIQYF; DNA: TGTGCCAGCAGTTTATCCGGAGCCAAAAACATTCAGTACTTC
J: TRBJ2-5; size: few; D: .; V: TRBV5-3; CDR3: CASSPPGIQETQYF; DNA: TGTGCCAGCAGCCCCCCGGGAATACAAGAGACCCAGTACTTC
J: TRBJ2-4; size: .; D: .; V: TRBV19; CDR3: CASSMAHGDIQYF; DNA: TGTGCCAGTAGTATGGCCCACGGGGACATTCAGTACTTC
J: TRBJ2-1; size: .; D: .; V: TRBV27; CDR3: CASSFGTGLFNEQFF; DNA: TGTGCCAGCAGTTTCGGAACAGGATTGTTCAATGAGCAGTTCTTC
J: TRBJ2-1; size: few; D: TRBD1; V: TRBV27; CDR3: CASSLFLVGQGRSPRNEQFF; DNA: TGTGCCAGCAGTTTATTTTTGGTGGGACAGGGAAGGTCTCCCCGCAATGAGCAGTTCTTC
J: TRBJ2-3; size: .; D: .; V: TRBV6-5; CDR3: CASRFGPGGKDTQYF; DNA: TGTGCCAGCAGATTCGGGCCCGGAGGTAAAGATACGCAGTATTTT
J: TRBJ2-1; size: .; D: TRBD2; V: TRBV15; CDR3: CATSRFQRELSYNEQFF; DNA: TGTGCCACCAGCAGGTTCCAGCGGGAGTTATCCTACAATGAGCAGTTCTTC
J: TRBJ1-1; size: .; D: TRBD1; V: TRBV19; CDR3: CASRGPGQGNTEAFF; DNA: TGTGCCAGTAGGGGACCGGGACAGGGGAACACTGAAGCTTTCTTT
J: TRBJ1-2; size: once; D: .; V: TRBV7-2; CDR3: CASSLTGTPGNYGYTF; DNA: TGTGCCAGCAGCTTGACCGGTACACCGGGGAACTATGGCTACACCTTC
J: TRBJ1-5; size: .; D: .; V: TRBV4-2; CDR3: CASSQDYWGNGNQPQHF; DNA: TGTGCCAGCAGCCAAGATTACTGGGGAAATGGGAATCAGCCCCAGCATTTT
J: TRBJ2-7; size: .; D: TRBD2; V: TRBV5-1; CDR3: CASSPGTSGIVEQYF; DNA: TGCGCCAGCAGCCCGGGGACTAGCGGGATCGTCGAGCAGTACTTC
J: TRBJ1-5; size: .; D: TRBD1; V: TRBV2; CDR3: CASRDRALSNQPQHF; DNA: TGTGCCAGCAGGGACAGGGCCCTTAGCAATCAGCCCCAGCATTTT
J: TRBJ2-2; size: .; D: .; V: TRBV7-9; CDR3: CASSLRGSTGELFF; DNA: TGTGCCAGCAGCTTAAGGGGTTCCACCGGGGAGCTGTTTTTT
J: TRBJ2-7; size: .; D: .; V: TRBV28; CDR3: CASSSPPYEQYF; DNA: TGTGCCAGCAGTTCCCCCCCCTACGAGCAGTACTTC
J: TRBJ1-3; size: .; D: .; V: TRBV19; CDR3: CASDSRSGAGGNTIYF; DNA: TGTGCCAGCGATTCCCGATCGGGAGCGGGTGGAAACACCATATATTTT